Below, one T cell receptor beta chain is given with its context. Its antigen is unknown. The data belong to a study of long-term antiretroviral therapy in people with HIV. General study findings and limits: Pre-ART expanded TRB clones stayed dominant throughout, though often decreasing after ART. It was observed that HIV repertoires exhibited narrower CDR3 length ranges than controls. It was not possible to obtain data on ART adherence, viral resistance or therapy changes.

At the survey level, the v3.0 immunoSEQ assay was run. Data came from immunoSEQ multiplex PCR; TCRdb stores just in-frame clones and leaves some out. The sample consists of about 21,000 clones, about nine tenths of them appearing once. The V gene's germline CDR1 is SQVTM and CDR2 ANQGSEA. The length of the CDR3 is 15 residues. Trimming pared 6 bases from V and 3 bases from J, leaving 20 bases between. None of the participants with HIV were treated outside the United States. The specimen was unsorted PBMCs, collected 0.2 years before starting antiretroviral therapy. The TCR was taken from a young man with HIV. The J gene is TRBJ1-1, the V gene TRBV29-1; D may be TRBD1 (6 bases). The CDR3 spells CSVPSGAGRDTEAFF. The CDR3 DNA is TGCAGCGTCCCCTCGGGGGCGGGGAGGGACACTGAAGCTTTCTTT.